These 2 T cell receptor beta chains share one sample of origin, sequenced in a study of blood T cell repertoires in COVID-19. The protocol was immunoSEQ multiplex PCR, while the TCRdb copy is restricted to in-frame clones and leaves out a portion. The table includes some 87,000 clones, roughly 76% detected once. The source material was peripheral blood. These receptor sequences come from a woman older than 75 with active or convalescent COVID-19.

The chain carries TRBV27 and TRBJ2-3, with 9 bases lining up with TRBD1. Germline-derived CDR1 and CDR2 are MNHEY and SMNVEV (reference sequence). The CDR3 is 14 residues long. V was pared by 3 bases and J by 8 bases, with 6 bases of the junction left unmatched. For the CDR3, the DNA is TGTGCCAGCAGTTTTGGACAGGGGTCGGCTACGCAGTATTTT. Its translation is CASSFGQGSATQYF.

The DNA of the CDR3 is TGTGCCAGCAGCTGGGTTACCCGGAGGGATACGCAGTATTTT. The encoded protein is CASSWVTRRDTQYF. V usage is TRBV6-2 or TRBV6-3 and J usage is TRBJ2-3, with D possibly TRBD2 on 5 matching bases. The CDR3 sequence is 14 residues long. V shed 6 bases and J shed 6 bases, with 16 bases lying between them. CDR1 and CDR2 from the germline V gene are MNHEY and SVGEGT.